The 3 T cell receptor beta chains below were found in one sample sequenced in a study of blood T cells in healthy people across ages. The use of a sample-barcoded 5' primer and a J-beta primer mix characterized a second PCR of 7 to 11 cycles. MiXCR, applied by TCRdb to the 5' RACE reads, yields one record per CDR3 protein. The sample includes almost 800,000 distinct CDR3 sequences, roughly 64% seen only once; the top ten take around 20%. The sample consisted of blood. The receptors were gathered from a man aged 25-40 years in good health.

Comment on this clonotype: This may come from a read error, since a much larger clone is one base off. The chain combines TRBV7-9 with TRBJ2-4, with D tentatively TRBD1 (5 bases). The end of the DNA fits TRBJ2-7 better, so the J call may be wrong. The CDR3 has 15 residues. Germline V gives CDR1 SEHNR, CDR2 FQNEAQ (reference sequence). As DNA, the CDR3 is TGTGCCAGCGGCTTGGCCGGGCAGGGTACCTACGAGCAGTACTTC. Translation: CASGLAGQGTYEQYF.

This clonotype was recorded a few times. The junction departs from germline at one end; a sequencing error may be responsible. The CDR3 sequence is CASSLGTGGTEAFF. CDR3 DNA sequence: TGTGCCAGCAGCTTGGGGACAGGGGGCACTGAAGCTTTCTTT. The rearrangement uses TRBV5-1 and TRBJ1-1; TRBD1 aligns across 11 bases. Germline assignment: CDR1 SGHRS and CDR2 YFSETQ. This CDR3 is 14 amino acids long.

The CDR3 DNA is TGTGCCAGTAGTATAAGTTGGAACGTCTTCACCTATGGCTACACCTTC. Translated, it gives CASSISWNVFTYGYTF. The chain uses TRBV19 and TRBJ1-2; D is uncertain. Germline V gives CDR1 LNHDA, CDR2 SQIVND (reference sequence). The length of the CDR3 is 16 residues. V was clipped by 2 bases and J by 4 bases, with 17 bases between them.